The following is a T cell receptor (beta chain) sequence with its context. The sample is drawn from a study of cytomegalovirus exposure and HLA in healthy donors. Between the trimmed V and J ends, which lost 7 bases and 6 bases, there was a span of 15 bases. Per the germline V gene, CDR1 is SGHTA and CDR2 is FQGNSA. CDR3 length equals 13 residues. The primer mix had 60 Vbeta and 13 Jbeta primers. Clones were read by immunoSEQ multiplex PCR, and TCRdb kept only the in-frame ones, dropping some. Here the sample spans 150,000 or so clones, more than 70% being singletons. The sample taken for sequencing was PBMCs. The clonotype originates from a woman aged 40-49 years in good health and CMV-seropositive. The rearrangement links TRBV7-2 to TRBJ1-1; no definite D call. DNA of the CDR3: TGTGCCAGCACTGGAAGCGGAGTCGCTGAAGCTTTCTTT. Amino acid sequence: CASTGSGVAEAFF.